The 27 T cell receptor beta chains below come from one sample, sequenced in a study of cytomegalovirus exposure and HLA in healthy donors. The table came from immunoSEQ multiplex PCR; TCRdb's copy has only in-frame clones and leaves some out. The table lists 150,000 to 200,000 clones, approximately 85% of them singletons. What was sequenced was PBMCs. These receptors were taken from a woman aged 18-30 years in good health and CMV-seronegative.

This clone is a singleton in its sample. V gene TRBV27 combines with J gene TRBJ2-3, with D hard to call. Trimming removed 4 bases from V and 6 bases from J, with 17 bases in between. Germline V gene lookup returns CDR1 MNHEY and CDR2 SMNVEV (reference sequence). This CDR3 contains 15 residues. The CDR3 sequence: CASSSRMLSTDTQYF. CDR3 sequence (DNA): TGTGCCAGCAGTTCCCGCATGCTAAGTACCGATACGCAGTATTTT.

The chain carries TRBV5-6 and TRBJ1-1; maybe TRBD1 (5 bases). The V gene's germline CDR1 is SGHDT and CDR2 YYEEEE. The V end was cut by 2 bases, the J end by 1 base, with 9 bases between. The CDR3 spans 14 residues. The CDR3 DNA is TGTGCCAGCAGCTTAAACAGGCCGAACACTGAAGCTTTCTTT. It encodes CASSLNRPNTEAFF.

This clone was seen a single time. CDR3 DNA sequence: TGTGCCAGCATGGACTCCCGATTAACTGACTACTGGACAGGGGGTTACACTGAAGCTTTCTTT. It yields the protein CASMDSRLTDYWTGGYTEAFF. The chain joins TRBV2 to TRBJ1-1; 10 bases align to TRBD1. The CDR3 has 21 residues. Germline V gene sequence: CDR1 SNHLY, CDR2 FYNNEI. V gave up 7 bases and J gave up 3 bases; unmatched junction bases: 26.

This chain links TRBV5-5 with TRBJ2-2, with D perhaps TRBD1 (5 bases). Trimming removed 5 bases from V and 5 bases from J, with 13 bases in between. Germline CDR1 reads SGHKS; CDR2 reads YYEKEE (reference sequence). The CDR3 consists of 14 residues. The CDR3 protein is CASSLGAQTGELFF. CDR3 sequence (DNA): TGTGCCAGCAGTCTTGGGGCACAAACCGGGGAGCTGTTTTTT.

This clone was found once. This sequence joins TRBV5-6 and TRBJ2-2; TRBD2 aligns across 12 bases. CDR3 length: 16 residues. Losses at the gene ends were 4 bases for V and 1 base for J; bases not matched to a gene: 2. The V gene's germline CDR1 is SGHDT and CDR2 YYEEEE. The CDR3 protein is CASSLAGGKNTGELFF. The CDR3 DNA is TGTGCCAGCAGCCTAGCGGGAGGGAAGAACACCGGGGAGCTGTTTTTT.

V is TRBV6-1 and J is TRBJ1-4, with D unclear. This CDR3 comprises 13 residues. The V and J ends lost 4 bases and 4 bases respectively, with 7 bases between them. Germline CDR1 MNHNS, CDR2 SASEGT. CDR3 sequence: CASSGYGNEKLFF. CDR3 coding DNA: TGTGCCAGCAGTGGTTACGGTAATGAAAAACTGTTTTTT.

This clone was found once. In nucleotides, the CDR3 is TGTGCCAGCAGTTTAAATTCTATGAACACCGGGGAGCTGTTTTTT. Its protein is CASSLNSMNTGELFF. The chain has TRBV27 and TRBJ2-2; no reliable D call. The V and J ends lost 2 bases and 1 base respectively, with 8 bases between them. The CDR3 loop spans 15 amino acids. Germline CDR1 reads MNHEY; CDR2 reads SMNVEV (reference sequence).

The chain is built from TRBV19 and TRBJ1-5, with D maybe TRBD1 (5 bases). V was cut by 5 bases and J by 2 bases, with 22 bases left in between. The CDR3 loop spans 18 amino acids. The germline V gene has CDR1 LNHDA and CDR2 SQIVND (reference sequence). Here the CDR3 reads CASSRGIGRLEGNQPQHF. Written as DNA, the CDR3 is TGTGCCAGTAGTCGGGGGATAGGACGCCTTGAGGGCAATCAGCCCCAGCATTTT.

The genes are TRBV10-3 and TRBJ2-3, with D unresolved. CDR3 length equals 11 residues. Germline V gene data show CDR1 as ENHRY and CDR2 as SYGVKD. V lost 11 bases, J lost 11 bases, and 17 bases lay in between. CDR3 DNA: TGTGCCGTCTCAACGGGTCAGAGGCAGTATTTT. This sequence encodes CAVSTGQRQYF.

The V and J genes are TRBV7-2 and TRBJ2-7; maybe TRBD2 (7 bases). The CDR3 loop spans 15 amino acids. Germline assignment: CDR1 SGHTA and CDR2 FQGNSA. V lost 4 bases and J lost 3, with 16 bases in between. CDR3 sequence: CASSSGAAGLYEQYF. The CDR3 coding sequence is TGTGCCAGCAGCTCAGGGGCAGCGGGGCTCTACGAGCAGTACTTC.

The chain links TRBV18 to TRBJ2-1; 7 bases line up with TRBD2. V lost 2 bases to trimming and J lost 7 bases; unmatched junction nucleotides: 8. This CDR3 has 15 amino acids. Germline V lookup: CDR1 KGHSH, CDR2 LQKENI. The CDR3 is CASSPVRGRGNEQFF. The CDR3, as DNA: TGTGCCAGCTCACCAGTCCGCGGGAGAGGAAATGAGCAGTTCTTC.

The V call is TRBV18, the J call TRBJ2-5; no reliable D call. V was cut by 6 bases and J by 5 bases, with 10 bases left in between. Germline V gives CDR1 KGHSH, CDR2 LQKENI. This CDR3 has 12 residues. CDR3 DNA: TGTGCCAGCTCCCTAGGCGAGGAGACCCAGTACTTC. It yields the protein CASSLGEETQYF.

In this sample, this clone turned up once. The V call is TRBV10-2, the J call TRBJ2-5; maybe TRBD2 (5 bases). V lost 4 bases to trimming and J lost 5 bases, with 8 bases between them. The CDR3 consists of 12 residues. Germline V gene sequence: CDR1 WSHSY, CDR2 SAAADI. This CDR3 reads CASSGGAETQYF. For the CDR3, the DNA is TGCGCCAGCAGTGGGGGAGCGGAGACCCAGTACTTC.

This clone was seen more than once but under ten times. The chain employs TRBV10-3 and TRBJ2-5; 8 bases map to TRBD1. Germline-derived CDR1 and CDR2 are ENHRY and SYGVKD. CDR3 size: 13 residues. V dropped 5 bases and J dropped 5; count of bases not matched to a gene: 4. CDR3 sequence reads: CAISLTGDETQYF. The CDR3 DNA reads TGTGCCATCAGTTTGACAGGGGACGAGACCCAGTACTTC.

The sample holds a few counts of this clone. The chain couples TRBV6-1 to TRBJ1-6, with 8 positions matching TRBD1. There are 15 residues in the CDR3. Unmatched junction bases numbered 7, after V lost 2 bases and J lost 10 bases. Germline values: CDR1 MNHNS, CDR2 SASEGT. The CDR3: CASSETQGAVSPLHF. The CDR3 coding sequence is TGTGCCAGCAGTGAAACGCAGGGGGCAGTCTCACCCCTCCACTTT.

The rearrangement links TRBV7-9 to TRBJ1-4, with D possibly TRBD1 on 6 matching bases. The CDR3 has 13 residues. The V gene's germline CDR1 is SEHNR and CDR2 FQNEAQ (reference sequence). V was clipped by 6 bases and J by 7 bases, with 12 bases between them. The CDR3 here is CASSRTDIEKLFF. In DNA, the CDR3 is TGTGCCAGCAGTCGGACAGATATTGAAAAACTGTTTTTT.

The DNA of the CDR3 is TGTGCCAGCTCACCACGTAATACGGGAAGCAATCAGCCCCAGCATTTT. Translated, it gives CASSPRNTGSNQPQHF. The rearrangement links TRBV18 to TRBJ1-5; D gene unclear. CDR1 is KGHSH, CDR2 LQKENI, per germline. This CDR3 has 16 residues. V gave up 1 base and J gave up 1 base, with 11 bases separating them.

A single count supports this clone. The V and J genes are TRBV5-1 and TRBJ2-5, with 11 bases lining up with TRBD2. Germline loops: CDR1 SGHRS, CDR2 YFSETQ. This CDR3 has 16 amino acids. Unmatched junction bases numbered 6, after V lost 0 bases and J lost 5 bases. The CDR3 loop reads CASSLASGGTSETQYF. The CDR3 region has the DNA TGCGCCAGCAGCTTGGCTAGCGGGGGGACGTCGGAGACCCAGTACTTC.

J is TRBJ2-7 and V is TRBV5-4; 11 nucleotides agree with TRBD1. This CDR3 spans 14 amino acids. Germline V lookup: CDR1 SGHNT, CDR2 YYREEE (reference sequence). Trimming at V came to 3 bases and at J to 3 bases, leaving 2 bases not matched to a gene. This CDR3 is CASSSGTGGYEQYF. The CDR3 nucleotides read TGTGCCAGCAGCTCGGGGACAGGGGGCTACGAGCAGTACTTC.

The chain has TRBV7-2 and TRBJ1-2; D is perhaps TRBD1 (5 bases). This CDR3 comprises 15 residues. With 5 bases removed from V and 4 bases from J, the gap between germline ends came to 17 bases. Germline V CDR1 and CDR2: SGHTA, FQGNSA. The CDR3 here is CASSTGAGGPYGYTF. As DNA, the CDR3 is TGTGCCAGCAGCACCGGTGCGGGGGGTCCCTATGGCTACACCTTC.

This chain links TRBV4-1 with TRBJ1-2; D call uncertain. The CDR3 extends over 14 amino acids. The V gene lost 6 bases and the J gene lost 8 bases, with 19 bases spanning the gap. CDR1 is MGHRA, CDR2 YSYEKL, per germline. CDR3 sequence (DNA): TGCGCCAGCAGTTCAGGCAGTGGTTCGTCCGGCTACACCTTC. Translated: CASSSGSGSSGYTF.

The chain links TRBV5-1 to TRBJ2-3; 12 bases agree with TRBD2. CDR3 size: 18 residues. Germline lookup yields CDR1 SGHRS and CDR2 YFSETQ. Trimming cost V 4 bases and J 0 bases; bases outside gene matches: 9. This chain's CDR3 is CASSPGLAGTTSTDTQYF. The CDR3 DNA is TGCGCCAGCAGCCCTGGACTAGCGGGAACCACTAGCACAGATACGCAGTATTTT.

The rearrangement links TRBV6-1 to TRBJ2-3, with 9 bases identical to TRBD2. The CDR3 is 15 residues long. The V gene end was trimmed by 4 bases and the J gene end by 5 bases; junction bases not matched to a gene: 7. Germline CDR1 and CDR2: MNHNS and SASEGT. The DNA of the CDR3 is TGTGCCAGCAGTGTCGGGACAGCGGGAGGAGATACGCAGTATTTT. Its translation is CASSVGTAGGDTQYF.

This chain uses TRBV6-1 with TRBJ2-1; D ambiguous. The CDR3 sequence is 14 residues long. Trimming removed 2 bases at V and 8 bases at J, with 13 bases between. Germline lookup yields CDR1 MNHNS and CDR2 SASEGT. For the CDR3, the DNA is TGTGCCAGCAGTGAAACCCCGGCGGCGGATGAGCAGTTCTTC. Its protein product is CASSETPAADEQFF.

The V call is TRBV30, the J call TRBJ2-1, with 11 bases matching TRBD2. Looked up from germline, CDR1 is GTSNPN and CDR2 is SVGIG (reference sequence). CDR3 length: 16 residues. After removal of 7 bases from V and 4 bases from J, the junction contained 12 bases not matched to a gene. The CDR3 nucleotides read TGTGCCTCCTTGGGGGTGACTAGCGGGGATTACAATGAGCAGTTCTTC. Protein product: CASLGVTSGDYNEQFF.

The chain carries TRBV12-5 and TRBJ2-2; a weak D match, TRBD2 (5 bases). This CDR3 spans 13 amino acids. The germline V gene has CDR1 LGHNT and CDR2 FRNRAP. The V and J ends lost 4 bases and 9 bases respectively, with 12 bases between them. This chain's CDR3 is CASGSGGVRELFF. DNA of the CDR3: TGTGCTAGTGGTTCAGGAGGAGTTAGGGAGCTGTTTTTT.

This clone occurred a few times. This chain connects TRBV7-2 to TRBJ1-2, with a possible D match to TRBD1 (6 bases). The length of the CDR3 is 14 residues. The V end was cut by 2 bases, the J end by 6 bases, with 13 bases between. The germline V gene encodes CDR1 SGHTA and CDR2 FQGNSA. The CDR3 loop is CASSLTLGDNGYTF. For the CDR3, the DNA is TGTGCCAGCAGCTTAACGTTGGGGGACAATGGCTACACCTTC.